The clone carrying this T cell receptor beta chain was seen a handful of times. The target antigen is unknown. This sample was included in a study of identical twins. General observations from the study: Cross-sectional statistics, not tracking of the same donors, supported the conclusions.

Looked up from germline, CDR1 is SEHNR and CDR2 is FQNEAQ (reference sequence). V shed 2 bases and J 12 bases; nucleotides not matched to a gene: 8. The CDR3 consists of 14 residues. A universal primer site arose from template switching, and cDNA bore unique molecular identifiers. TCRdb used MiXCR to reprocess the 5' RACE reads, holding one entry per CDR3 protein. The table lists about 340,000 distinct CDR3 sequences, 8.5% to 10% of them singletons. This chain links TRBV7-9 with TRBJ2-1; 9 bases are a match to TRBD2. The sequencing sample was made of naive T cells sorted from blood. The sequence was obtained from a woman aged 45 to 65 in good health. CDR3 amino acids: CASSLRGRAVGQFF. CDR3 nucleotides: TGTGCCAGCAGCTTACGCGGGAGGGCCGTTGGGCAGTTCTTC. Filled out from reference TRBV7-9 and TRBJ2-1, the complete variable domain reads DTGVSQNPRHKITKRGQNVTFRCDPISEHNRLYWYRQTLGQGPEFLTYFQNEAQLEKSRLLSDRFSAERPKGSFSTLEIQRTEQGDSAMYLCASSLRGRAVGQFFGPGTRLTVL.